Listed here are 14 T cell receptor beta chains from one sample, sequenced in a study of tissue T cells after allogeneic stem cell transplantation. Assay used: immunoSEQ multiplex PCR; TCRdb lists only in-frame clones, some missing. The profile shows 20,000 to 30,000 clones, 73% of them singletons. The source material was tissue from the ileum, sampled at autopsy. These receptors originate from an older female donor with lung cancer.

This rearrangement joins TRBV3-1 (or the pseudogene TRBV3-2) to TRBJ1-5; D gene uncertain. The V and J ends lost 4 bases and 3 bases respectively, with 7 bases between them. The CDR3 is 13 residues long. CDR1 is LGHDT, CDR2 YNNKEL, per germline (reference sequence). This CDR3 reads CASSREINQPQHF. The CDR3 region has the DNA TGTGCCAGCAGCCGAGAAATCAATCAGCCCCAGCATTTT.

The chain is built from TRBV19 and TRBJ2-1, with a tentative D call TRBD2 (6 bases). Germline V gives CDR1 LNHDA, CDR2 SQIVND (reference sequence). Trimming stripped 3 bases from V and 2 bases from J, with 11 bases between. This CDR3 spans 15 amino acids. CDR3 sequence (DNA): TGTGCCAGTAGTATGACTAGGGGAGCCTACAATGAGCAGTTCTTC. This codes for CASSMTRGAYNEQFF. Full variable domain (outside the CDR3, taken from reference TRBV19 and TRBJ2-1): DGGITQSPKYLFRKEGQNVTLSCEQNLNHDAMYWYRQDPGQGLRLIYYSQIVNDFQKGDIAEGYSVSREKKESFPLTVTSAQKNPTAFYLCASSMTRGAYNEQFFGPGTRLTVL.

This clone was seen more than once but under ten times. This is likely a read error, given that the CDR3 carries no conserved phenylalanine or tryptophan at its end. The DNA is left out, because the CDR3 cannot be placed on it with certainty; the CDR3 is given as TCRdb lists it. The CDR3 here is CASSYELAGGNAI. The chain uses TRBV6-2 or TRBV6-3 and TRBJ2-3; the table's D call of TRBD2 was not tested on the DNA. The CDR3 region is 13 residues in length, termini included. Germline CDR1 reads MNHEY; CDR2 reads SVGEGT.

The chain joins TRBV19 to TRBJ1-6, with D perhaps matching TRBD1 (6 bases). The CDR3 has 15 amino acids. V lost 3 bases and J lost 10, with 16 bases in between. The germline gives CDR1 LNHDA, CDR2 SQIVND (reference sequence). CDR3 in amino acids: CASSMLGGRESPLHF. The CDR3 DNA reads TGTGCCAGTAGTATGCTAGGGGGACGGGAATCACCCCTCCACTTT.

The chain employs TRBV11-2 and TRBJ2-1; tentative D call: TRBD1 (6 bases). V was trimmed by 0 bases and J by 7 bases, leaving 19 bases between them. Germline V gene lookup returns CDR1 SGHAT and CDR2 FQNNGV. CDR3 length equals 17 residues. CDR3 region: CASSLEAGGARGNEQFF. The CDR3 region has the DNA TGTGCCAGCAGCTTAGAGGCTGGGGGAGCCAGGGGAAATGAGCAGTTCTTC.

V usage is TRBV5-1 and J usage is TRBJ2-7, with D perhaps TRBD2 (6 bases). There are 16 residues in the CDR3. V shed 4 bases and J shed 3 bases, with 20 bases lying between them. Looked up from germline, CDR1 is SGHRS and CDR2 is YFSETQ. The DNA for the CDR3 is TGCGCCAGCAGCCCTGCGGGTGAGCGGGCTAACTACGAGCAGTACTTC. It encodes CASSPAGERANYEQYF.

J is TRBJ1-1 and V is TRBV11-1; TRBD1 is a possible D gene (5 bases). The CDR3 has 14 residues. Per the germline V gene, CDR1 is SGHAT and CDR2 is FQDESV (reference sequence). V was trimmed by 2 bases and J by 5 bases, leaving 12 bases between them. CDR3 in amino acids: CASSLQGQYTEAFF. DNA of the CDR3: TGTGCCAGCAGCTTACAGGGCCAGTATACTGAAGCTTTCTTT.

The gene calls are TRBV4-1 and TRBJ1-1; D is unresolved. Germline lookup yields CDR1 MGHRA and CDR2 YSYEKL. Trimming took off 2 bases at V and 1 base at J, with 8 bases between the two ends. CDR3 length: 14 residues. The CDR3 DNA reads TGCGCCAGCAGCCAACAGGTGTGGAACACTGAAGCTTTCTTT. Protein sequence: CASSQQVWNTEAFF.

The chain uses TRBV13 and TRBJ2-3; the D gene could be TRBD1 or TRBD2 (5 bases each). The CDR3 is 14 amino acids. Trimming removed 3 bases at V and 5 bases at J, with 12 bases between. The germline CDR1 and CDR2 sequences are PRHDT and FYEKMQ (reference sequence). Here the CDR3 reads CASSFRLGVDTQYF. The DNA for the CDR3 is TGTGCCAGCAGCTTCCGTTTGGGGGTAGATACGCAGTATTTT. Looking up the rest from reference TRBV13 and TRBJ2-3 gives the full variable domain: AAGVIQSPRHLIKEKRETATLKCYPIPRHDTVYWYQQGPGQDPQFLISFYEKMQSDKGSIPDRFSAQQFSDYHSELNMSSLELGDSALYFCASSFRLGVDTQYFGPGTRLTVL.

J is TRBJ2-7 and V is TRBV7-9, with D perhaps TRBD1 (6 bases). The V gene lost 1 base and the J gene lost 5 bases, with 12 bases spanning the gap. CDR3 size: 14 residues. Per germline, CDR1 SEHNR and CDR2 FQNEAQ (reference sequence). The CDR3 bases are TGTGCCAGCAGCTTAGTCAGGGGCTCAGACGAGCAGTACTTC. Amino acids: CASSLVRGSDEQYF.

The rearrangement uses TRBV30 and TRBJ2-5; tentatively, D is TRBD1 or TRBD2 (7 bases each). The CDR3 runs 15 residues. In germline, CDR1 is GTSNPN, CDR2 SVGIG (reference sequence). Trimming shortened V by 5 bases and J by 2 bases, and 18 bases separated the two germline ends. The CDR3 region has the DNA TGTGCCTGGGGGGAGGGGACAGACTTTCAAGAGACCCAGTACTTC. This codes for CAWGEGTDFQETQYF.

In the case of this clone: Different DNA sequences within this sample yield the same CDR3. The chain employs TRBV18 and TRBJ1-4; 7 nucleotides align to TRBD1. V lost 4 bases, J lost 8 bases, and 4 bases stayed unmatched. Germline CDR1 KGHSH, CDR2 LQKENI. This CDR3 is built from 13 residues. This CDR3 reads CASSRSTGEKLFF. The CDR3 DNA is TGTGCCAGCTCACGATCGACAGGGGAAAAACTGTTTTTT.

The CDR3 region is CASSQNGQPNTEAFF. DNA of the CDR3: TGTGCCAGCAGCCAAAACGGGCAGCCGAACACTGAAGCTTTCTTT. The chain uses TRBV3-1 (or the pseudogene TRBV3-2) and TRBJ1-1; D gene unclear. V was shortened by 2 bases and J by 1 base, with 11 bases between the two germline ends. Germline loops: CDR1 LGHDT, CDR2 YNNKEL (reference sequence). The CDR3 spans 15 residues.

The CDR3 region has the DNA TGCGCCAGCAGCCGGGGACCGATCTCTGGAAACACCATATATTTT. Its protein is CASSRGPISGNTIYF. This rearrangement joins TRBV5-1 to TRBJ1-3, with D perhaps matching TRBD1 (5 bases). V was pared by 4 bases and J by 0 bases, with 11 bases between. There are 15 residues in the CDR3. Per germline, CDR1 SGHRS and CDR2 YFSETQ.